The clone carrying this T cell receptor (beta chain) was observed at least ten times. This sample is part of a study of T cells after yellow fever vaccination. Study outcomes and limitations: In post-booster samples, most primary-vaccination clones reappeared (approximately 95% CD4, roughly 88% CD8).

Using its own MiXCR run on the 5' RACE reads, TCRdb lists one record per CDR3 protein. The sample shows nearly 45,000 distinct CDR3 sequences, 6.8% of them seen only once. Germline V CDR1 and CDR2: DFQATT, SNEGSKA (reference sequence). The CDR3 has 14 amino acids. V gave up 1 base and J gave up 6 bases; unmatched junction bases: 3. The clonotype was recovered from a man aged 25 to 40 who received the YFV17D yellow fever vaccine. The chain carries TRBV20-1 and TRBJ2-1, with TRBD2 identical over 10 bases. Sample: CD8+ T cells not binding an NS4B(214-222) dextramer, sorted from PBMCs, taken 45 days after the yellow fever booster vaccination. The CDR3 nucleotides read TGCAGTGCTAGAGGACTAGCGGGTTTCAATGAGCAGTTCTTC. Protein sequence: CSARGLAGFNEQFF.